This note documents a single T cell receptor (beta chain) sequence. This sample stems from a study of blood T cell repertoires in COVID-19. J gave up 6 bases and V 4 bases, and 7 bases lay outside the gene matches. This CDR3 has 14 amino acids. Germline V gene lookup returns CDR1 LGHDT and CDR2 YNNKEL (reference sequence). Original methodology: Reference gene primer amplification gave nucleated cell count estimates. Data came from immunoSEQ multiplex PCR; TCRdb stores just in-frame clones and leaves some out. V and J calls and clone size come straight from that table; D and trimming were deduced from the DNA. The sample records fewer than 55,000 clones, 81% being singletons.

V and J are TRBV3-1 (or the pseudogene TRBV3-2) and TRBJ2-5; 8 nucleotides align to TRBD1. The specimen sequenced was peripheral blood. The sequence came from a woman at least 80 years old with COVID-19, enrolled during active disease. CDR3 sequence: CASSPGQGGQTQYF. The CDR3 region has the DNA TGTGCCAGCAGCCCCGGACAGGGCGGACAGACCCAGTACTTC.